This entry lists 21 T cell receptor beta chains sequenced from one sample in a study of cytomegalovirus exposure and HLA in healthy donors. Clones were sequenced by immunoSEQ multiplex PCR, and TCRdb holds only the in-frame ones, with some missing. The table shows some 75,000 clones, with roughly 95% occurring only once. Specimen: PBMCs. Receptors were obtained from a woman aged 18-29 years in good health and CMV-seronegative.

The genes are TRBV27 and TRBJ2-6; 8 nucleotides match TRBD1. The germline CDR1 and CDR2 sequences are MNHEY and SMNVEV (reference sequence). J was trimmed by 5 bases and V by 5 bases; bases with no gene match: 14. This CDR3 region has 18 residues. CDR3 sequence: CASSPGQGSQPRANVLTF. CDR3 sequence (DNA): TGTGCCAGCAGTCCAGGACAGGGCTCCCAACCTCGGGCCAACGTCCTGACTTTC.

V usage is TRBV19 and J usage is TRBJ1-5; tentatively, D is TRBD1 (6 bases). This CDR3 comprises 16 residues. V lost 4 bases and J lost 4, with 17 bases in between. The germline V gene has CDR1 LNHDA and CDR2 SQIVND (reference sequence). As DNA, the CDR3 is TGTGCCAGTAGTACCGACCCTTACAGGGTGAATCAGCCCCAGCATTTT. Protein sequence: CASSTDPYRVNQPQHF. Together with reference TRBV19 and TRBJ1-5, the CDR3 gives the full variable domain: DGGITQSPKYLFRKEGQNVTLSCEQNLNHDAMYWYRQDPGQGLRLIYYSQIVNDFQKGDIAEGYSVSREKKESFPLTVTSAQKNPTAFYLCASSTDPYRVNQPQHFGDGTRLSIL.

This clone came up once. The chain links TRBV18 to TRBJ2-7; D call uncertain. The CDR3 is 15 residues long. Looked up from germline, CDR1 is KGHSH and CDR2 is LQKENI. The V and J ends lost 3 bases and 3 bases respectively, with 15 bases between them. CDR3 coding DNA: TGTGCCAGCTCACCCCAGGTATCCGCTGGCTACGAGCAGTACTTC. This gives the protein CASSPQVSAGYEQYF. Variable domain in full (rest from reference TRBV18 and TRBJ2-7): NAGVMQNPRHLVRRRGQEARLRCSPMKGHSHVYWYRQLPEEGLKFMVYLQKENIIDESGMPKERFSAEFPKEGPSILRIQQVVRGDSAAYFCASSPQVSAGYEQYFGPGTRLTVT.

This clone was counted a single time. The J gene is TRBJ2-3, the V gene TRBV6-5; 10 bases line up with TRBD2. Germline V gives CDR1 MNHEY, CDR2 SVGAGI. The V and J ends lost 4 bases and 4 bases, in that order; junction bases with no gene match: 5. The CDR3 runs 15 residues. The CDR3 nucleotides read TGTGCCAGCAGTTTCAGCGGGAGGGGGCCAGATACGCAGTATTTT. Its translation: CASSFSGRGPDTQYF.

This clone was seen only once. This sequence joins TRBV25-1 and TRBJ2-5; TRBD2 agrees at 12 bases. Germline CDR1 is MGHDK and CDR2 is SYGVNS. V dropped 6 bases and J dropped 5; count of bases not matched to a gene: 4. This CDR3 has 14 residues. This CDR3 reads CASSPSGGGETQYF. The CDR3 nucleotides read TGTGCCAGCAGCCCTAGCGGGGGGGGTGAGACCCAGTACTTC.

The chain recombines TRBV10-3 with TRBJ1-1; D possibly corresponds to TRBD1 (6 bases). Germline CDR1 is ENHRY and CDR2 is SYGVKD. This CDR3 has 12 residues. V lost 7 bases and J lost 7, with 13 bases in between. The CDR3 nucleotides read TGTGCCATCAAGCTACTACAGGGTGAAGCTTTCTTT. Translated: CAIKLLQGEAFF.

The rearrangement uses TRBV9 and TRBJ2-1; 9 nucleotides match TRBD2. The junction had 14 bases not matched to a gene; V was cut back by 1 base and J by 9 bases. CDR1 is SGDLS, CDR2 YYNGEE, per germline. This CDR3 has 17 residues. The CDR3 sequence: CASSVWAGGPFLGEQFF. CDR3 nucleotide sequence: TGTGCCAGCAGCGTATGGGCGGGAGGGCCATTTTTGGGTGAGCAGTTCTTC.

The genes are TRBV2 and TRBJ1-4, with TRBD1 as a possible D gene (6 bases). Germline loops: CDR1 SNHLY, CDR2 FYNNEI. The CDR3 has 14 amino acids. V was trimmed by 7 bases and J by 5 bases, leaving 14 bases between them. This chain's CDR3 is CASTRQALNEKLFF. The CDR3 DNA sequence: TGTGCCAGCACCAGACAGGCCTTGAATGAAAAACTGTTTTTT.

The chain links TRBV5-4 to TRBJ2-5, with 14 bases fitting TRBD2. Germline values: CDR1 SGHNT, CDR2 YYREEE (reference sequence). V gave up 4 bases and J gave up 3 bases; unmatched junction bases: 5. The length of the CDR3 is 16 residues. CDR3 in amino acids: CASSPGLAGGEETQYF. The CDR3 coding sequence is TGTGCCAGCAGCCCCGGACTAGCGGGAGGAGAAGAGACCCAGTACTTC.

CDR3 sequence: CASSRTGRNQPQHF. CDR3 in DNA: TGCGCCAGCAGCCGGACAGGCCGAAATCAGCCCCAGCATTTT. This sequence joins TRBV4-1 and TRBJ1-5; 7 nucleotides align to TRBD1. The CDR3 totals 14 residues. Germline assignment: CDR1 MGHRA and CDR2 YSYEKL. The trim removed 4 bases at V and 4 bases at J, leaving 4 bases unmatched.

V gene TRBV5-1 combines with J gene TRBJ2-5, with D possibly matching TRBD2 (6 bases). V was trimmed by 4 bases and J by 4 bases, leaving 23 bases between them. Germline V gene sequence: CDR1 SGHRS, CDR2 YFSETQ. The CDR3 runs 17 residues. CDR3 nucleotides: TGCGCCAGCAGCCTCTCCGGGACTGGCGCATCTGGAGAGACCCAGTACTTC. Its translation is CASSLSGTGASGETQYF.

This chain connects TRBV6-6 to TRBJ2-7; no clear D. The germline V and J ends were trimmed by 7 bases and 6 bases, with 10 bases remaining between them. Germline V gene sequence: CDR1 MNHNY, CDR2 SVGAGI (reference sequence). This CDR3 contains 11 residues. As DNA, the CDR3 is TGTGCCAGCACTTCGTCCAGCGAGCAGTACTTC. It encodes CASTSSSEQYF.

The chain combines TRBV28 with TRBJ2-5; 9 positions agree with TRBD2. Germline CDR1 reads MDHEN; CDR2 reads SYDVKM. Trimming removed 5 bases from V and 1 base from J; junction bases left unmatched: 11. CDR3 length: 17 residues. In DNA form, the CDR3 reads TGTGCCAGCAGTCGACGGGGCCCTAGCGGGGTCCAAGAGACCCAGTACTTC. Its translation is CASSRRGPSGVQETQYF.

The CDR3 is CASSRGLAGNYNEQFF. The CDR3 DNA reads TGTGCCAGCAGCCGAGGACTAGCGGGAAATTACAATGAGCAGTTCTTC. The rearrangement uses TRBV7-9 and TRBJ2-1, with TRBD2 matching over 12 bases. V shed 5 bases, J shed 4 bases, and the junction held 6 bases outside the gene matches. The CDR3 spans 16 residues. Germline CDR1 is SEHNR and CDR2 is FQNEAQ (reference sequence).

J is TRBJ2-2 and V is TRBV5-6, with 8 positions matching TRBD1. The length of the CDR3 is 15 residues. J was trimmed by 3 bases and V by 4 bases; bases with no gene match: 5. Germline CDR1 and CDR2: SGHDT and YYEEEE. In nucleotides, the CDR3 is TGTGCCAGCAGCGCAGGGGGCTGGTACACCGGGGAGCTGTTTTTT. Protein: CASSAGGWYTGELFF.

This clone was seen a single time. The chain uses TRBV4-2 and TRBJ1-5, with 10 positions matching TRBD1. Trimming at V came to 4 bases and at J to 8 bases, leaving 14 bases not matched to a gene. The length of the CDR3 is 17 residues. From germline, CDR1 is LGHNA and CDR2 YNFKEQ. CDR3 loop: CASSPSGTGATQEPQHF. CDR3 sequence (DNA): TGTGCCAGCAGCCCATCGGGGACAGGGGCCACCCAGGAGCCCCAGCATTTT.

CDR3 coding DNA: TGTGCCAGCAGCCTAAGGCTAGCGGACCTCTACGAGCAGTACTTC. This encodes CASSLRLADLYEQYF. The V call is TRBV27, the J call TRBJ2-7, with 7 bases identical to TRBD2. V trimming: 6 bases; J trimming: 3 bases; junction bases outside the gene matches: 11. CDR1 and CDR2 from the germline V gene are MNHEY and SMNVEV (reference sequence). This CDR3 is 15 amino acids long.

The genes are TRBV7-6 and TRBJ2-7; unclear D gene. V lost 1 base and J lost 4, with 11 bases in between. CDR1 and CDR2 (germline): SGHVS, FNYEAQ. This CDR3 spans 14 amino acids. CDR3: CASSLGATAYEQYF. The CDR3 DNA is TGTGCCAGCAGCTTAGGGGCCACAGCATACGAGCAGTACTTC.

The chain uses TRBV30 and TRBJ1-2; D possibly corresponds to TRBD1 (5 bases). Germline lookup yields CDR1 GTSNPN and CDR2 SVGIG (reference sequence). The CDR3 extends over 11 amino acids. V lost 7 bases, J lost 8 bases, and 14 bases lay in between. The CDR3 sequence: CASSPGEGYTF. CDR3 bases: TGTGCCTCTAGCCCGGGGGAAGGCTACACCTTC.

This clone has only one observation. For the CDR3, the DNA is TGCAGCGCTGGGGTCTATCAGGGGGGATCCTACGAGCAGTACTTC. It translates to CSAGVYQGGSYEQYF. The V call is TRBV29-1, the J call TRBJ2-7; TRBD1 is a possible D gene (7 bases). The germline V gene has CDR1 SQVTM and CDR2 ANQGSEA. Trimming cost V 7 bases and J 1 base, with 20 bases left between them. The CDR3 runs 15 residues.

The rearrangement uses TRBV7-9 and TRBJ2-3, with a tentative D call TRBD2 (8 bases). The V end lost 7 bases, the J end lost 6 bases, and 29 bases lay between the germline ends. There are 18 residues in the CDR3. Germline-derived CDR1 and CDR2 are SEHNR and FQNEAQ (reference sequence). Written as DNA, the CDR3 is TGTGCCAGCACCCAGGGGGGAGGGGGGCGAGCGGGAGATGATACGCAGTATTTT. Its protein is CASTQGGGGRAGDDTQYF.